This entry describes one T cell receptor (beta chain). The CDR3 loop spans 15 amino acids. V was shortened by 4 bases and J by 5 bases, with 17 bases between the two germline ends. The germline CDR1 and CDR2 sequences are MNHEY and SMNVEV (reference sequence). This entry is derived from a study of TIL therapy for anti-PD-1-resistant metastatic lung cancer. Turning to the study itself: Patients then received nivolumab; progressors got lymphodepletion, TIL and IL-2. Median tumor mutation burden was under 1.6 mutations per megabase. Half of patients were current or former smokers.

The libraries were made with immunoSEQ v3. Profiling relied on immunoSEQ multiplex PCR, and the TCRdb table lists in-frame clones only, not all of them. In the table there are around 21,000 clones, about two thirds of which are singletons. Time point given: pre-treatment sample, taken before nivolumab and TIL therapy. The rearrangement links TRBV27 to TRBJ2-5; TRBD2 might be the D (6 bases). The clonotype was recovered from a person between 30 and 79 years old with non-small cell lung cancer. This material consisted of blood, taken at baseline. In DNA, the CDR3 is TGTGCCAGCAGTTCCGCATCCGGGGGTTGGGAGACCCAGTACTTC. Its translation: CASSSASGGWETQYF.